This TCR beta chain was identified during a study of CD8+CD57+ T cells in acquired aplastic anemia. Study summary: Quantities of DNA derived from sorted CD4+ and CD8+ cells averaged 3.2 ug. The study, taken as a whole, reports: Almost 30 CD8+ CDR3 sequences occurred in both the patients and the controls.

CDR3 size: 15 residues. V was pared by 5 bases and J by 1 base, with 13 bases between. Regarding this clonotype: What it binds is not known.

Flow cytometry had shown expanded CD8+CD57+ cells in the patients chosen for sequencing. Patients were untreated when blood was sampled. It was genomic DNA that served as the template for profiling TCR beta VDJ and CDR3. TCRdb fed the reads into MiXCR, producing one record per CDR3 protein. The table shows tens of thousands of distinct CDR3 sequences, with less than 85% occurring only once. The chain has TRBV12-3 or TRBV12-4 and TRBJ2-3; D uncertain. The receptor was isolated from a human donor with aplastic anemia. Sequencing was done on a sample of sorted CD4+, CD8+, or CD8+CD57+ T cells (not recorded which) from PBMCs. The CDR3: CASSTGPGGTDTQYF. The CDR3 DNA sequence: TGTGCCAGCAGTACCGGGCCTGGGGGCACAGATACGCAGTATTTT.